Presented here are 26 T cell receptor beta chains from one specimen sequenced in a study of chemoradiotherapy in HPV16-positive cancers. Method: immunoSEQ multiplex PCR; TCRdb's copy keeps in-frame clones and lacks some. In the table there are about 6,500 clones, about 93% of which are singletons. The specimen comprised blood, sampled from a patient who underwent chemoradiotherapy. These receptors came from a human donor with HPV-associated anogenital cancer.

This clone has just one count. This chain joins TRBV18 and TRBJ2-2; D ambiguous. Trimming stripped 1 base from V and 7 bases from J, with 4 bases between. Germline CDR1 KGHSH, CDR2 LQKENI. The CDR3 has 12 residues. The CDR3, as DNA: TGTGCCAGCTCACCACGAGACGGGGAGCTGTTTTTT. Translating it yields CASSPRDGELFF.

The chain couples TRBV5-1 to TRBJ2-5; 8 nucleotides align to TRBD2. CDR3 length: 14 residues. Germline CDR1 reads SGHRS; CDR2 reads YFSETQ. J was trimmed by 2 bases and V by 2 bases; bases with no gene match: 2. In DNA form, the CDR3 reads TGCGCCAGCAGCTTTGCGGGGGGACAAGAGACCCAGTACTTC. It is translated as CASSFAGGQETQYF.

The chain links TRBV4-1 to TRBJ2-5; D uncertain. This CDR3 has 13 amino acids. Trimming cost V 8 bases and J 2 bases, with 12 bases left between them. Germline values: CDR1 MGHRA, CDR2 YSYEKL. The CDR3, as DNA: TGCGCCAGCTCCCTAGGTTTTCAAGAGACCCAGTACTTC. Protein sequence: CASSLGFQETQYF.

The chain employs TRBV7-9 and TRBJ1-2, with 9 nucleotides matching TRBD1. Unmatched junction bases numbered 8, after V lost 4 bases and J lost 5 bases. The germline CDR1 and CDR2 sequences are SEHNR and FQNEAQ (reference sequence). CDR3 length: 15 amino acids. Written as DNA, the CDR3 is TGTGCCAGCAGCTCCGGGACAGGGAACATGTATGGCTACACCTTC. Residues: CASSSGTGNMYGYTF.

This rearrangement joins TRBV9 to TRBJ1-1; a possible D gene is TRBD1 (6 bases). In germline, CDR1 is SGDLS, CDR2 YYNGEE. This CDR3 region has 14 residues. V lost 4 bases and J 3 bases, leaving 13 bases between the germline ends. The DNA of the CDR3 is TGTGCCAGCAGCTCGACAGGTGGTTACACTGAAGCTTTCTTT. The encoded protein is CASSSTGGYTEAFF.

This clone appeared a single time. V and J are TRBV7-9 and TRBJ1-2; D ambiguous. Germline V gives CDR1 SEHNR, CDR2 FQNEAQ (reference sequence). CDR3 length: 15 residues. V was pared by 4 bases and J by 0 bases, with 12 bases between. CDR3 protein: CASSSSSRANYGYTF. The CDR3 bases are TGTGCCAGCAGCTCCTCTTCTCGGGCTAACTATGGCTACACCTTC.

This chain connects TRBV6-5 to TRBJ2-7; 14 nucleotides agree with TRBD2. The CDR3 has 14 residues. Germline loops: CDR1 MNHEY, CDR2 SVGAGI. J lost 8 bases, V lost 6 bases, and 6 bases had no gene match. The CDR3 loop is CASSSGLAGGQQYF. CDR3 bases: TGTGCCAGCAGCTCCGGACTAGCGGGAGGCCAGCAGTACTTC.

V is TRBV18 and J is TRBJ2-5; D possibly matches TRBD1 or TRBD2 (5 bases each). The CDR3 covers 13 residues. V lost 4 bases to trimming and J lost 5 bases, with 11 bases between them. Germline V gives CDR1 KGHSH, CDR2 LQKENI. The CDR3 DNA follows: TGTGCCAGCTCACGGGACCACCGGGAGACCCAGTACTTC. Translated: CASSRDHRETQYF.

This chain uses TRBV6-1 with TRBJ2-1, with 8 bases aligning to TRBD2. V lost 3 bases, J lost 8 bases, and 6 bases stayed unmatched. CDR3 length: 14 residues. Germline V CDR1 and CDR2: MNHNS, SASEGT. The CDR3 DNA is TGTGCCAGCAGTGACAGCGGGAGTTGGGATGAGCAGTTCTTC. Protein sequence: CASSDSGSWDEQFF.

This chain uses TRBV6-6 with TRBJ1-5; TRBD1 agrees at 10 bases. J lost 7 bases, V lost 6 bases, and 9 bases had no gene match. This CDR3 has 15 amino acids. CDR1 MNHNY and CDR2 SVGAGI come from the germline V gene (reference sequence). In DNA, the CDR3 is TGTGCCAGCAGCGACGGACAGGGGGTGTTCCAGCCCCAGCATTTT. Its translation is CASSDGQGVFQPQHF.

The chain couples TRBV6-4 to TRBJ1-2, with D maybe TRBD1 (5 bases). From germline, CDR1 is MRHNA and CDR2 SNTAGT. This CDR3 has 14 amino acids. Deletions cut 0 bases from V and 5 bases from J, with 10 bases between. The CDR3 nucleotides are TGTGCCAGCAGTGACTCGGCGGGGGTTTATGGCTACACCTTC. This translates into CASSDSAGVYGYTF.

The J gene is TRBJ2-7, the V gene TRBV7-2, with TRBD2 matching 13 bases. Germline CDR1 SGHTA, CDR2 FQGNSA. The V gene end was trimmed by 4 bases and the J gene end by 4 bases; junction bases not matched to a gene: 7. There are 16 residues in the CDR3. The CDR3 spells CASSSRTSGGRYEQYF. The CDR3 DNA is TGTGCCAGCAGCTCTCGGACTAGCGGGGGAAGGTACGAGCAGTACTTC.

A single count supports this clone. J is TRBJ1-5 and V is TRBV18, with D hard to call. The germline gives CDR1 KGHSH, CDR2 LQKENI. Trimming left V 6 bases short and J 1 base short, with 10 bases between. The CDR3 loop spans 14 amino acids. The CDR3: CASSGPNSNQPQHF. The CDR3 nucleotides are TGTGCCAGCTCTGGACCCAACAGCAATCAGCCCCAGCATTTT. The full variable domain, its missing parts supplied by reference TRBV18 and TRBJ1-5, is NAGVMQNPRHLVRRRGQEARLRCSPMKGHSHVYWYRQLPEEGLKFMVYLQKENIIDESGMPKERFSAEFPKEGPSILRIQQVVRGDSAAYFCASSGPNSNQPQHFGDGTRLSIL.

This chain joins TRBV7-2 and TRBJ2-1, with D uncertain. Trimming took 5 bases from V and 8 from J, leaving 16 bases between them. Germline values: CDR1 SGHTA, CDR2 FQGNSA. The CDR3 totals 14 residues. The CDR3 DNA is TGTGCCAGCAGCCAGACGTGGGTTTACGATGAGCAGTTCTTC. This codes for CASSQTWVYDEQFF.

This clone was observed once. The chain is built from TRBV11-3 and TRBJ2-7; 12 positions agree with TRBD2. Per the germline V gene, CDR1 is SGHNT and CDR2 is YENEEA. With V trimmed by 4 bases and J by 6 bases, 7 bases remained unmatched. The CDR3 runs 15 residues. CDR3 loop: CASSYRLAGAAEQYF. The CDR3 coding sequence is TGTGCCAGCAGCTACCGACTAGCGGGAGCTGCCGAGCAGTACTTC.

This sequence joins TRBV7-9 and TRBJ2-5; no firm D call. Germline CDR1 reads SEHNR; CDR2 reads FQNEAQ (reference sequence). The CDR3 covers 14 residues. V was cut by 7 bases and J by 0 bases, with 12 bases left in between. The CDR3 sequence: CASIQERHQETQYF. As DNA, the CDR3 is TGTGCCAGCATCCAAGAACGGCACCAAGAGACCCAGTACTTC. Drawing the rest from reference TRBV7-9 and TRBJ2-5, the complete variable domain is DTGVSQNPRHKITKRGQNVTFRCDPISEHNRLYWYRQTLGQGPEFLTYFQNEAQLEKSRLLSDRFSAERPKGSFSTLEIQRTEQGDSAMYLCASIQERHQETQYFGPGTRLLVL.

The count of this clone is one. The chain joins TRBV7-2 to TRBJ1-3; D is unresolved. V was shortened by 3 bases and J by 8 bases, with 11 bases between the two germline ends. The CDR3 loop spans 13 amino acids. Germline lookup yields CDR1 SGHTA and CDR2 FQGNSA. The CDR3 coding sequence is TGTGCCAGCAGCTTTTCCCCTCTGGACACCATATATTTT. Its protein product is CASSFSPLDTIYF. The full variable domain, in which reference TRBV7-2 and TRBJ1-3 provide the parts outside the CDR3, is GAGVSQSPSNKVTEKGKDVELRCDPISGHTALYWYRQSLGQGLEFLIYFQGNSAPDKSGLPSDRFSAERTGGSVSTLTIQRTQQEDSAVYLCASSFSPLDTIYFGEGSWLTVV.

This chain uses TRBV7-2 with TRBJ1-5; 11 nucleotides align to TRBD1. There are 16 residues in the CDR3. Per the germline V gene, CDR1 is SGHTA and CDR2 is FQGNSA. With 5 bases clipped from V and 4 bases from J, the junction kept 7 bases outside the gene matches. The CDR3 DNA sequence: TGTGCCAGCAGCCCGGACAGGGGGCGTAGTAATCAGCCCCAGCATTTT. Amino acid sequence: CASSPDRGRSNQPQHF.

The CDR3 nucleotides are TGTGCCAGCAGCCCCATAGGCCGGGCGGGGGAGGGTGAAGCTTTCTTT. It translates to CASSPIGRAGEGEAFF. This rearrangement joins TRBV7-6 to TRBJ1-1; maybe TRBD1 (5 bases). Germline CDR1 and CDR2: SGHVS and FNYEAQ. The CDR3 consists of 16 residues. The V and J ends lost 5 bases and 7 bases respectively, with 23 bases between them.

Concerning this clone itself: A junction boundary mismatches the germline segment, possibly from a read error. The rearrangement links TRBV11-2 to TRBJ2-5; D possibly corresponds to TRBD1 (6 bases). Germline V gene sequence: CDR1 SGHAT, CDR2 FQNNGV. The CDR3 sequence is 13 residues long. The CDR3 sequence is CASSIETGKTQYF. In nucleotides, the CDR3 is TGTGCCAGCAGCATAGAAACAGGGAAGACCCAGTACTTC.

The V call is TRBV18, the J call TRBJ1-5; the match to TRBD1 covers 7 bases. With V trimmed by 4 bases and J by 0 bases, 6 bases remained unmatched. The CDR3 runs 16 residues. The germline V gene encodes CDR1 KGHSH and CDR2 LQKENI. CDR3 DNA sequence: TGTGCCAGCTCACTGACACAGGGGCTTAGCAATCAGCCCCAGCATTTT. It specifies CASSLTQGLSNQPQHF.

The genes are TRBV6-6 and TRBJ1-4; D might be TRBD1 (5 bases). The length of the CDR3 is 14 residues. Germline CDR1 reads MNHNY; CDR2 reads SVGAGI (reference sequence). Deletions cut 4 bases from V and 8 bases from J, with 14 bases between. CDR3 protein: CASSLTDGFEKLFF. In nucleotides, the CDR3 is TGTGCCAGCAGTTTGACAGACGGGTTCGAAAAACTGTTTTTT.

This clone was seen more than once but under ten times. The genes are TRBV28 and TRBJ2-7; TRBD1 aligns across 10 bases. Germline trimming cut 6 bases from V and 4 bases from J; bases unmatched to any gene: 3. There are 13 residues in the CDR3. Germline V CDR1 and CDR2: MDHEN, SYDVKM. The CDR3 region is CASSPGQGYEQYF. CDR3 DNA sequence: TGTGCCAGCAGCCCGGGACAGGGGTACGAGCAGTACTTC.

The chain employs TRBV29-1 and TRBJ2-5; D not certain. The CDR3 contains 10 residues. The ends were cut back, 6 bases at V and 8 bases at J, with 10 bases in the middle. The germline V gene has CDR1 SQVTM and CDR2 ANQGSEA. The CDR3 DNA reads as TGCAGCGTGGCCGCCGGTACCCAGTACTTC. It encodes CSVAAGTQYF.

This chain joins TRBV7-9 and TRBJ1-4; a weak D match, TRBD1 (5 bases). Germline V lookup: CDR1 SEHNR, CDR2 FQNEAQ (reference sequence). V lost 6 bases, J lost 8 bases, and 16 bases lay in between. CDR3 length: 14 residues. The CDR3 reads CASRDRGAGEKLFF. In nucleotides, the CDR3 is TGTGCCAGCAGAGATCGGGGCGCTGGGGAAAAACTGTTTTTT.

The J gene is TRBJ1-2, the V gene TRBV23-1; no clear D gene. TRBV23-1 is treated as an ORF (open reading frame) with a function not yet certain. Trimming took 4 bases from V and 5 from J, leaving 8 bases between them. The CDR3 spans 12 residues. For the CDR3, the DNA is TGCGCCAGCAGTCGGGGAAGGTATGGCTACACCTTC. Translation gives CASSRGRYGYTF.